The TCR beta chain described here comes from a study of immune cell composition in non-small cell lung cancer. The CDR3 totals 14 residues. Trimming removed 5 bases from V and 5 bases from J; junction bases left unmatched: 4. In germline, CDR1 is SGHTA, CDR2 FQGNSA. On this clone: Its antigen remains unidentified.

The assay was immunoSEQ multiplex PCR, and TCRdb's table has in-frame clones only and misses some. The sample comprises over 4,000 clones, over 75% of which are singletons, and 5% to 6.5% rests with the top ten. Normal lung sampling was at least 3 cm from the tumour, as distant as possible. Whole-study findings and limits: Tumour TCR-beta clonality showed no significant link to smoking pack-years.

The TCR sequence derives from a human donor with non-small cell lung cancer. Some clones in this sample may be carry-over from other donors' samples. Sequencing input: non-adjacent lung tissue. V and J are TRBV7-2 and TRBJ2-2; 8 bases are a match to TRBD1. The CDR3 here is CASSPRTGTGELFF. The CDR3 nucleotides are TGTGCCAGCAGCCCTCGGACAGGGACCGGGGAGCTGTTTTTT.